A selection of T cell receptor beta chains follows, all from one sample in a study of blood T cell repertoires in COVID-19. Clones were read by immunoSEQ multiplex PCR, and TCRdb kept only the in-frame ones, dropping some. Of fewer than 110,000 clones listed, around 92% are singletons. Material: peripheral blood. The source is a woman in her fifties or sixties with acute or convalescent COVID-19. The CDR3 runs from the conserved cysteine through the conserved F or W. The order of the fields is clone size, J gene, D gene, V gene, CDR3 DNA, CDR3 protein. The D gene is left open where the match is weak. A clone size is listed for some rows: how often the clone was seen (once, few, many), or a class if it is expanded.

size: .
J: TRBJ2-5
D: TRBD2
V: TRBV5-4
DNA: TGTGCCAGCAGCCTTAGCGGGAGGGCCCCCCAAGAGACCCAGTACTTC
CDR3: CASSLSGRAPQETQYF

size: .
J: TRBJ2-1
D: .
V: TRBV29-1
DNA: TGCAGCGTTGATCCCGGCGGGGAACGATGGCAGTTCTTC
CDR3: CSVDPGGERWQFF

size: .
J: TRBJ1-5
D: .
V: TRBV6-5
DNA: TGTGCCAGCAGTCACGGGACTGGTAGCAATCAGCCCCAGCATTTT
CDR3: CASSHGTGSNQPQHF

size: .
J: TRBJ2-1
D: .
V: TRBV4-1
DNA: TGCGCCAGTAGAGGAGGGGTCCGATCGAAATACAATGAGCAGTTCTTC
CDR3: CASRGGVRSKYNEQFF

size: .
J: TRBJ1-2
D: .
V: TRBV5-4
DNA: TGTGCCAGCAGCTTCAGGACAACTGATGGCTACACCTTC
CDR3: CASSFRTTDGYTF

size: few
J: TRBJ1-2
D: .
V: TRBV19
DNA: TGTGCCAGTAGTATCGCCAGGGTGTTATCAGGTGGCTACACCTTC
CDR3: CASSIARVLSGGYTF

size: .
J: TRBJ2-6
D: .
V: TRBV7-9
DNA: TGTGCCAGCAGCGGTTGGGGCAGGGGCTCCTCTGGGGCCAACGTCCTGACTTTC
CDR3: CASSGWGRGSSGANVLTF

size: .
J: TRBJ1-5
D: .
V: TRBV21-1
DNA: TGTGCCAGCAGCCCGGCTGGGAGGGGCTCCAATCAGCCCCAGCATTTT
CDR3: CASSPAGRGSNQPQHF

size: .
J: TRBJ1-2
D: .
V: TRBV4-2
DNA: TGTGCCAGCAGCCAAGATCATCCCAGCCAGGGGCTTGGCTACACCTTC
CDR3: CASSQDHPSQGLGYTF

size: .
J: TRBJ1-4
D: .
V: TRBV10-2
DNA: TGCGCCAGCAGTTCGGACAGCGAAAAACTGTTTTTT
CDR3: CASSSDSEKLFF

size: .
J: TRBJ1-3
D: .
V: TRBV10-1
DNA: TGCGCCAGCAAAGAGGGGGAATTGGTTGGAAACACCATATATTTT
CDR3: CASKEGELVGNTIYF

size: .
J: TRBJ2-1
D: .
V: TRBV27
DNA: TGTGCCAGCAGTCCCTCGGGATTCAATGAGCAGTTCTTC
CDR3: CASSPSGFNEQFF